The 3 T cell receptor beta chains below come from one sample, sequenced in a study of blood T cell repertoires in COVID-19. Only in-frame clones appear in the TCRdb table, and some are missing; sequencing was by immunoSEQ multiplex PCR. The sample has 300,000 to 400,000 clones; 88% are singletons. What was sequenced was PBMCs or T cells enriched from blood (not recorded which). These receptor sequences come from a woman younger than 35 who had recovered from COVID-19.

Notes on this clone: At one of its ends the junction is not consistent with the germline gene, which may arise from a read error. V is TRBV29-1 and J is TRBJ2-3; D is possibly TRBD2 (6 bases). Germline values: CDR1 SQVTM, CDR2 ANQGSEA. This CDR3 is 14 amino acids long. The CDR3 spells CSVEGGLITYTQYF. In DNA, the CDR3 is TGCAGCGTTGAAGGGGGACTCATCACATATACGCAGTATTTT.

This rearrangement joins TRBV27 to TRBJ1-4; possible D gene TRBD1, 5 bases. CDR3 size: 14 residues. The V gene's germline CDR1 is MNHEY and CDR2 SMNVEV (reference sequence). Trimming removed 8 bases from V and 10 bases from J, with 20 bases in between. DNA for the CDR3: TGTGCCAGCGACTTAGGGGTTTCTTATCGAAAACTGTTTTTT. The encoded protein is CASDLGVSYRKLFF.

The chain is built from TRBV5-1 and TRBJ2-7, with 11 bases that match TRBD1. The CDR3 extends over 14 amino acids. J was trimmed by 4 bases and V by 4 bases; bases with no gene match: 4. The germline CDR1 and CDR2 sequences are SGHRS and YFSETQ. The CDR3 reads CASSQDRGLYEQYF. The CDR3 DNA reads TGCGCCAGCAGCCAGGACAGGGGGCTGTACGAGCAGTACTTC.